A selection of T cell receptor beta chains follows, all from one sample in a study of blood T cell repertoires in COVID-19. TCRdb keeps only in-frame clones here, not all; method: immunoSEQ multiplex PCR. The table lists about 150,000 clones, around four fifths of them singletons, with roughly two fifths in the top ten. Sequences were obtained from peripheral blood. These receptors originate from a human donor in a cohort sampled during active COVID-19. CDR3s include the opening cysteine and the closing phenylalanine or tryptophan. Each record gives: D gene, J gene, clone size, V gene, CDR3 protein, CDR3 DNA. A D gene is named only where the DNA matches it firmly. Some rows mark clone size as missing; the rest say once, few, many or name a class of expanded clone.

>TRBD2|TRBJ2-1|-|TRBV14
CASRTTGTSLYNEQFF
TGTGCCAGCAGGACGACCGGGACTAGCCTCTACAATGAGCAGTTCTTC
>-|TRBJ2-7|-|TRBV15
CATSKGISYEQYF
TGTGCCACCAGCAAGGGGATCTCCTACGAGCAGTACTTC
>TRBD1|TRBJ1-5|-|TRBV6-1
CASSDMTGGQPQHF
TGTGCCAGCAGTGATATGACAGGGGGTCAGCCCCAGCATTTT
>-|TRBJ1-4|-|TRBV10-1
CASSERGGAGPF
TGCGCCAGCAGTGAGCGGGGGGGGGCAGGTCCATTT
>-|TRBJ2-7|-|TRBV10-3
CAISDGRISYEQYF
TGTGCCATCAGTGATGGCAGGATCTCCTACGAGCAGTACTTC
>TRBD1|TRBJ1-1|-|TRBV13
CASSLKGQGGTEAFF
TGTGCCAGCAGCTTAAAAGGACAGGGAGGCACTGAAGCTTTCTTT
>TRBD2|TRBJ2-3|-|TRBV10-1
CASSELAGGTDTQYF
TGCGCCAGCAGTGAGCTAGCGGGGGGTACAGATACGCAGTATTTT
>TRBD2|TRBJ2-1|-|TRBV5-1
CASSLRWGGMNEQFF
TGCGCCAGCAGCTTGCGCTGGGGGGGAATGAATGAGCAGTTCTTC
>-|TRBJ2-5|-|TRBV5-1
CASSLGAGETQYF
TGCGCCAGCAGCTTGGGGGCAGGAGAGACCCAGTACTTC
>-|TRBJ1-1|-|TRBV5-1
CASSSGGTEAFF
TGCGCCAGCAGCTCGGGGGGGACTGAAGCTTTCTTT
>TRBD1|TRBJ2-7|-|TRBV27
CASSLRTGGYEQYF
TGTGCCAGCAGTCTCCGGACAGGGGGCTACGAGCAGTACTTC
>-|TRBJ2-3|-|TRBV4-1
CASSQDKRSGTDTQYF
TGCGCCAGCAGCCAAGATAAACGGAGCGGAACAGATACGCAGTATTTT
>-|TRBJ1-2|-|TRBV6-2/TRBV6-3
CASSPRAGPYGYTF
TGTGCCAGCAGTCCCCGGGCAGGGCCCTATGGCTACACCTTC
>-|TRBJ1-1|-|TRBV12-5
CASGPQPGGKNTEAFF
TGTGCTAGTGGTCCCCAACCCGGGGGGAAGAACACTGAAGCTTTCTTT
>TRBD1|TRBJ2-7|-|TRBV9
CASSRGTGVDWDEQYF
TGTGCCAGCAGCAGGGGGACAGGGGTCGACTGGGACGAGCAGTACTTC
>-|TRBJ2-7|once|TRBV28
CATTWGRGREQYF
TGTGCCACCACCTGGGGCAGGGGACGCGAGCAGTACTTC
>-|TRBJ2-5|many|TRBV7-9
CASSREEETQYF
TGTGCCAGCAGCCGCGAGGAGGAGACCCAGTACTTC
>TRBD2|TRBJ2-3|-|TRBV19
CATLRTSGGTDTQYF
TGTGCCACCCTGCGTACTAGCGGGGGGACAGATACGCAGTATTTT
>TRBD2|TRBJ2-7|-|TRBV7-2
CASKLAGPAYEQYF
TGTGCCAGCAAACTAGCGGGCCCTGCCTACGAGCAGTACTTC
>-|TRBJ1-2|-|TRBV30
CAWSLSHPLGYTF
TGTGCCTGGAGTCTCAGTCACCCCCTTGGCTACACCTTC
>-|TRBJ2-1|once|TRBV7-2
CASSLAREGEQFF
TGTGCCAGCAGCTTAGCCAGGGAAGGGGAGCAGTTCTTC
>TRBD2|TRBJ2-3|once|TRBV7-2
CASRLRLASGSTDTQYF
TGTGCCAGCAGACTCAGGTTGGCTAGCGGGAGCACAGATACGCAGTATTTT
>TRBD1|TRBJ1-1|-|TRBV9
CASSTGQGALGTEAFF
TGTGCCAGCAGCACGGGACAGGGGGCCCTCGGAACTGAAGCTTTCTTT
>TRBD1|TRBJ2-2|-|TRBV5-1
CASSGTGGTGELFF
TGCGCCAGCTCCGGGACAGGGGGTACCGGGGAGCTGTTTTTT
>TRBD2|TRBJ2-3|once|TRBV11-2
CASSLGGGQSDTQYF
TGTGCCAGCAGCTTAGGCGGGGGGCAGTCCGATACGCAGTATTTT
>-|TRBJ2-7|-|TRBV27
CASSHPSSEQYF
TGTGCCAGCAGTCACCCTAGTAGCGAGCAGTACTTC
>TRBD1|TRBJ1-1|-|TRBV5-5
CASQRGGQDTEAFF
TGTGCCAGCCAACGAGGCGGACAGGACACTGAAGCTTTCTTT
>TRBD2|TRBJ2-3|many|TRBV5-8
CASPDSLTSRRTDTQYF
TGTGCCAGTCCAGACTCCCTGACTAGCAGACGCACAGATACGCAGTATTTT
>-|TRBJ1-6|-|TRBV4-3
CASSQGIETANSPLHF
TGCGCCAGCAGCCAAGGTATCGAGACAGCCAATTCACCCCTCCACTTT
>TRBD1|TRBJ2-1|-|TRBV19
CASSIDGGTGRRSEQFF
TGTGCCAGTAGTATAGATGGAGGGACAGGGAGGAGAAGTGAGCAGTTCTTC
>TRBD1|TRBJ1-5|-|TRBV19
CASSIARTGIANQPQHF
TGTGCCAGTAGTATAGCCCGGACAGGGATAGCCAATCAGCCCCAGCATTTT
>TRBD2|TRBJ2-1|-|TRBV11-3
CASSLAPGGEEQFF
TGTGCCAGCAGCTTGGCTCCTGGGGGGGAAGAGCAGTTCTTC
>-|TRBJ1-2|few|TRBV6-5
CASSPGYTNYGYTF
TGTGCCAGCAGTCCGGGATATACTAACTATGGCTACACCTTC
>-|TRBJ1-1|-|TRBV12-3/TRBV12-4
CASRPTGPLGAFF
TGTGCCAGCAGACCGACAGGCCCGCTTGGGGCTTTCTTT
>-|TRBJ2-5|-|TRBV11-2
CASSLMAAQETQYF
TGTGCCAGCAGCTTAATGGCTGCACAAGAGACCCAGTACTTC
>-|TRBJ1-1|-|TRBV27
CASSIAWGSMNTEAFF
TGTGCCAGCAGTATCGCGTGGGGCTCGATGAACACTGAAGCTTTCTTT
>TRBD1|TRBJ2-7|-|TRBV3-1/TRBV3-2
CASSQGTGGEQYF
TGTGCCAGCAGCCAAGGAACAGGGGGCGAGCAGTACTTC
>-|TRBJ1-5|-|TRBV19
CASSTPSGGGQPQHF
TGTGCCAGTAGTACCCCCTCGGGGGGCGGGCAGCCCCAGCATTTT